Below are 27 T cell receptor beta chains sequenced from a single sample in a study of early T cells in non-severe SARS-CoV-2 infection. TCRdb used MiXCR to reprocess the 5' RACE reads, holding one entry per CDR3 protein. In the table there are tens of thousands of distinct CDR3 sequences, roughly an eighth of which are singletons. Source material: whole blood. The origin of the receptors is an adult who was a healthcare worker with PCR-confirmed SARS-CoV-2 infection or an uninfected control (not recorded which).

This clonotype was picked up many times. This rearrangement joins TRBV12-3 or TRBV12-4 to TRBJ1-1, with TRBD1 matching over 7 bases. This CDR3 has 13 residues. The junction had 1 base not matched to a gene; V was cut back by 2 bases and J by 4 bases. CDR3 DNA sequence: TGTGCCAGCAGTTTACAGGGGGGCACTGAAGCTTTCTTT. Its protein product is CASSLQGGTEAFF.

There are many counts of this clonotype. This rearrangement joins TRBV2 to TRBJ1-2, with 7 bases matching TRBD1. Germline CDR1 is SNHLY and CDR2 is FYNNEI. Trimming removed 7 bases from V and 5 bases from J; junction bases left unmatched: 10. This CDR3 contains 14 residues. CDR3 amino acids: CASTETGSPYGYTF. The DNA of the CDR3 is TGTGCCAGCACTGAGACAGGGAGCCCTTATGGCTACACCTTC.

This clonotype was recorded at least ten times. The chain is built from TRBV18 and TRBJ1-2; tentatively, D is TRBD1 (5 bases). The germline gives CDR1 KGHSH, CDR2 LQKENI. Trimming shortened V by 4 bases and J by 4 bases, and 13 bases separated the two germline ends. The length of the CDR3 is 14 residues. CDR3 protein: CASSRVDTIYGYTF. DNA for the CDR3: TGTGCCAGCTCACGGGTGGACACGATCTATGGCTACACCTTC.

This clonotype was observed many times. The chain has TRBV4-2 and TRBJ2-5; D ambiguous. Germline CDR1 is LGHNA and CDR2 is YNFKEQ. The V and J ends lost 0 bases and 4 bases respectively, with 6 bases between them. CDR3 size: 13 residues. CDR3 nucleotides: TGTGCCAGCAGCCAAGATCCGAGAGAGACCCAGTACTTC. Amino acid sequence: CASSQDPRETQYF.

This clonotype was counted many times. V is TRBV15 and J is TRBJ1-2, with unresolved D. Deletions cut 0 bases from V and 8 bases from J, with 7 bases between. This CDR3 has 12 amino acids. Germline V gene sequence: CDR1 LNHNV, CDR2 YYDKDF (reference sequence). In DNA, the CDR3 is TGTGCCACCAGCAGAGATCTGGCCGGCTACACCTTC. Amino acid sequence: CATSRDLAGYTF.

The chain couples TRBV28 to TRBJ1-5, with TRBD1 matching 8 bases. The CDR3 is 14 amino acids. Trimming cost V 8 bases and J 6 bases; bases outside gene matches: 9. Germline lookup yields CDR1 MDHEN and CDR2 SYDVKM. The CDR3 loop reads CASETTGGTQPQHF. The CDR3 DNA follows: TGTGCCAGCGAGACTACAGGGGGAACTCAGCCCCAGCATTTT.

This clonotype occurred many times. The rearrangement links TRBV18 to TRBJ1-2; D unclear. With 5 bases removed from V and 8 bases from J, the gap between germline ends came to 9 bases. CDR1 and CDR2 from the germline V gene are KGHSH and LQKENI. The CDR3 runs to 11 residues. The CDR3 DNA reads as TGTGCCAGCTCATCCAGATACGGCTACACCTTC. It translates to CASSSRYGYTF.

This clonotype was counted many times. The CDR3 region is CASSLGGAEDTQYF. The CDR3 coding sequence is TGTGCCAGCAGCTTAGGGGGGGCCGAAGATACGCAGTATTTT. V usage is TRBV7-2 and J usage is TRBJ2-3; D may correspond to TRBD1 or TRBD2 (6 bases each). The CDR3 sequence is 14 residues long. The V and J ends lost 1 base and 5 bases respectively, with 10 bases between them. CDR1 is SGHTA and CDR2 is FQGNSA in the germline V gene.

This clonotype was recorded at least ten times. The J gene is TRBJ2-7, the V gene TRBV20-1; 9 bases fit TRBD2. V gave up 0 bases and J gave up 7 bases; unmatched junction bases: 10. This CDR3 region has 15 residues. Germline V CDR1 and CDR2: DFQATT, SNEGSKA (reference sequence). CDR3 in DNA: TGCAGTGCTAGAGATCCGGCGGGAGGGCCTCTAGAGCAGTACTTC. Translating it yields CSARDPAGGPLEQYF.

This chain uses TRBV2 with TRBJ1-6; D is undetermined. V was pared by 8 bases and J by 4 bases, with 9 bases between. CDR3 length: 13 amino acids. Germline V CDR1 and CDR2: SNHLY, FYNNEI. CDR3 loop: CASGLGYNSPLHF. The DNA for the CDR3 is TGTGCCAGCGGGCTAGGGTATAATTCACCCCTCCACTTT. Supplemented by reference TRBV2 and TRBJ1-6, the full variable domain reads EPEVTQTPSHQVTQMGQEVILRCVPISNHLYFYWYRQILGQKVEFLVSFYNNEISEKSEIFDDQFSVERPDGSNFTLKIRSTKLEDSAMYFCASGLGYNSPLHFGNGTRLTVT.

Within the sample, this clonotype is medium-sized (0.01 to 0.1%). The genes are TRBV20-1 and TRBJ1-1, with a possible D match to TRBD1 (5 bases). This CDR3 has 15 residues. CDR1 and CDR2 (germline): DFQATT, SNEGSKA (reference sequence). The germline V and J ends were trimmed by 1 base and 5 bases, with 17 bases remaining between them. CDR3 bases: TGCAGTGCTAGAGTTCCTGGCAGGGAAACTACTGAAGCTTTCTTT. This codes for CSARVPGRETTEAFF.

In its sample, this clonotype was seen many times. The rearrangement uses TRBV20-1 and TRBJ2-1; 7 nucleotides agree with TRBD1. Germline V lookup: CDR1 DFQATT, CDR2 SNEGSKA (reference sequence). The CDR3 is made up of 14 amino acids. V trimming: 0 bases; J trimming: 9 bases; junction bases outside the gene matches: 8. The CDR3 DNA is TGCAGTGCTAGAGAGCCAGACAGGGAGTCTGAGCAGTTCTTC. It specifies CSAREPDRESEQFF.

This clonotype was counted ten times or more. The chain links TRBV12-5 to TRBJ1-5; D unresolved. The CDR3 is 17 amino acids. Germline V gene sequence: CDR1 LGHNT, CDR2 FRNRAP. Deletions cut 4 bases from V and 2 bases from J, with 18 bases between. This CDR3 reads CASGSDWGMRGNQPQHF. In nucleotides, the CDR3 is TGTGCTAGTGGTTCCGATTGGGGAATGCGAGGCAATCAGCCCCAGCATTTT.

By proportion, this clonotype is medium-sized. V gene TRBV12-3 or TRBV12-4 combines with J gene TRBJ1-2; D ambiguous. This CDR3 spans 11 amino acids. V lost 7 bases to trimming and J lost 0 bases, with 3 bases between them. The CDR3 nucleotides are TGTGCCAGCAATTCTAACTATGGCTACACCTTC. This codes for CASNSNYGYTF.

Concerning this clonotype itself: A much larger clone lies one base from this, so it may be a read error. The rearrangement links TRBV9 to TRBJ1-2, with D perhaps matching TRBD1 (5 bases). Germline V gene sequence: CDR1 SGDLS, CDR2 YYNGEE. This CDR3 has 14 amino acids. CDR3 region: CASSVDQGNYGHTF. For the CDR3, the DNA is TGTGCCAGCAGCGTAGATCAGGGAAACTATGGCCACACCTTC.

This clonotype was recorded many times. This chain links TRBV28 with TRBJ2-7; D remains unclear. The CDR3 length is 15 residues. CDR1 and CDR2 (germline): MDHEN, SYDVKM. V lost 6 bases, J lost 0 bases, and 15 bases lay in between. The CDR3 bases are TGTGCCAGCAGCTTCCAATCTATTGGCTCCTACGAGCAGTACTTC. Its protein is CASSFQSIGSYEQYF.

The table lists this clonotype with many counts. This chain uses TRBV25-1 with TRBJ1-3; 8 bases fit TRBD1. With V trimmed by 5 bases and J by 8 bases, 23 bases remained unmatched. The length of the CDR3 is 19 residues. CDR1 and CDR2 from the germline V gene are MGHDK and SYGVNS. The CDR3 sequence is CASSPTSWDRTTRGHTIYF. The CDR3 DNA follows: TGTGCCAGCAGTCCCACGTCGTGGGACAGGACTACCCGGGGACACACCATATATTTT.

This clonotype was observed at least ten times. This rearrangement joins TRBV20-1 to TRBJ1-6; D gene unclear. V lost 8 bases to trimming and J lost 7 bases, with 12 bases between them. Germline lookup yields CDR1 DFQATT and CDR2 SNEGSKA (reference sequence). CDR3 size: 12 residues. Here the CDR3 reads CSLYSPNSPLHF. CDR3 in DNA: TGCAGTCTCTATTCGCCGAATTCACCCCTCCACTTT.

There are a few counts of this clonotype. The chain joins TRBV2 to TRBJ2-7; D is undetermined. This CDR3 has 10 amino acids. Trimming removed 7 bases from V and 5 bases from J, with 6 bases in between. The germline V gene has CDR1 SNHLY and CDR2 FYNNEI. The CDR3 DNA reads TGTGCCAGCATTCTTGACGAGCAGTACTTC. Translating gives CASILDEQYF. Variable domain in full (rest from reference TRBV2 and TRBJ2-7): EPEVTQTPSHQVTQMGQEVILRCVPISNHLYFYWYRQILGQKVEFLVSFYNNEISEKSEIFDDQFSVERPDGSNFTLKIRSTKLEDSAMYFCASILDEQYFGPGTRLTVT.

This clonotype was seen repeatedly, ten times or more. The CDR3 DNA reads as TGTGCCAGCTCACCACGCTACAGGGAGGATCCTGGAAACACCATATATTTT. It encodes CASSPRYREDPGNTIYF. This chain uses TRBV18 with TRBJ1-3, with D possibly matching TRBD1 (6 bases). Germline V gene data show CDR1 as KGHSH and CDR2 as LQKENI. V dropped 1 base and J dropped 2 bases, with 15 bases sitting between them. This CDR3 region has 17 residues.

This rearrangement joins TRBV7-9 to TRBJ2-5, with D perhaps assigned TRBD1 or TRBD2 (5 bases each). The length of the CDR3 is 14 residues. Per germline, CDR1 SEHNR and CDR2 FQNEAQ (reference sequence). Trimming took 7 bases from V and 2 from J, leaving 14 bases between them. The CDR3 bases are TGTGCCAGCACCAATTGGGGACGGCAAGAGACCCAGTACTTC. It translates to CASTNWGRQETQYF.

In this sample, this clonotype turned up many times. The rearrangement uses TRBV7-8 and TRBJ2-3; tentatively, D is TRBD1 (5 bases). Germline V gives CDR1 SGHVS, CDR2 FQNEAQ. V lost 4 bases and J 3 bases, leaving 14 bases between the germline ends. The CDR3 is 15 residues long. CDR3 residues: CASSSLQGMTDTQYF. The DNA for the CDR3 is TGTGCCAGCAGCTCACTCCAGGGTATGACAGATACGCAGTATTTT. The full variable domain, completed using reference TRBV7-8 and TRBJ2-3, is GAGVSQSPRYKVAKRGQDVALRCDPISGHVSLFWYQQALGQGPEFLTYFQNEAQLDKSGLPSDRFFAERPEGSVSTLKIQRTQQEDSAVYLCASSSLQGMTDTQYFGPGTRLTVL.

This chain uses TRBV7-2 with TRBJ1-3; TRBD1 aligns across 7 bases. This CDR3 region has 13 residues. Unmatched junction bases numbered 8, after V lost 5 bases and J lost 10 bases. Germline V lookup: CDR1 SGHTA, CDR2 FQGNSA. The CDR3 bases are TGTGCCAGCAGCCCGAGACAGGGCTTAACCATATATTTT. Amino acid sequence: CASSPRQGLTIYF.

In this sample, this clonotype turned up many times. This chain uses TRBV29-1 with TRBJ2-7; 8 bases match TRBD2. Germline CDR1 reads SQVTM; CDR2 reads ANQGSEA. Trimming at V came to 6 bases and at J to 3 bases, leaving 7 bases not matched to a gene. The CDR3 totals 13 residues. This chain's CDR3 is CSVTGTRVYEQYF. The CDR3, as DNA: TGCAGCGTGACCGGGACTAGAGTCTACGAGCAGTACTTC.

V is TRBV7-2 and J is TRBJ1-5; D is uncertain. CDR1 is SGHTA, CDR2 FQGNSA, per germline. V dropped 1 base and J dropped 0 bases, with 7 bases sitting between them. The CDR3 consists of 15 residues. The CDR3 is CASSLGPNSNQPQHF. Here the CDR3 DNA reads TGTGCCAGCAGCTTAGGACCGAATAGCAATCAGCCCCAGCATTTT. The complete variable domain, with remaining parts taken from reference TRBV7-2 and TRBJ1-5, reads GAGVSQSPSNKVTEKGKDVELRCDPISGHTALYWYRQSLGQGLEFLIYFQGNSAPDKSGLPSDRFSAERTGGSVSTLTIQRTQQEDSAVYLCASSLGPNSNQPQHFGDGTRLSIL.

The table lists this clonotype with many counts. Written as DNA, the CDR3 is TGTGCCAGCAGTTTCTGGCGGCGAGGAGGCGAGCAGTACTTC. It specifies CASSFWRRGGEQYF. The V gene is TRBV12-3 or TRBV12-4, the J gene TRBJ2-7, with a tentative D call TRBD2 (5 bases). The CDR3 is made up of 14 amino acids. The V end lost 3 bases, the J end lost 6 bases, and 15 bases lay between the germline ends.

The sample holds many counts of this clonotype. The gene calls are TRBV5-4 and TRBJ2-7; D not resolved. CDR1 is SGHNT, CDR2 YYREEE, per germline (reference sequence). Trimming left V 4 bases short and J 3 bases short, with 17 bases between. This CDR3 comprises 15 residues. CDR3 in DNA: TGTGCCAGCAGCCAATATAACAGCGCTTTCTACGAGCAGTACTTC. This sequence encodes CASSQYNSAFYEQYF.